Shown below are 27 T cell receptor beta chains from a single sample sequenced in a study of blood T cell repertoires in COVID-19. TCRdb's copy holds only in-frame clones and misses some; the assay was immunoSEQ multiplex PCR. The sample has roughly 480,000 clones, roughly nine tenths seen once; the top ten hold around 0.95%. Sequenced sample: peripheral blood. Source of these receptors: a man between 18 and 29 years old with COVID-19, enrolled during active disease.

The V gene is TRBV6-6, the J gene TRBJ1-1; D remains unclear. This CDR3 contains 13 residues. Trimming cost V 8 bases and J 5 bases, with 15 bases left between them. Germline CDR1 reads MNHNY; CDR2 reads SVGAGI (reference sequence). CDR3 protein: CASFVSQRTEAFF. CDR3 nucleotide sequence: TGTGCCAGCTTCGTCTCCCAGAGGACTGAAGCTTTCTTT.

The chain couples TRBV5-5 to TRBJ2-5; 10 bases agree with TRBD2. Germline values: CDR1 SGHKS, CDR2 YYEKEE (reference sequence). V shed 0 bases, J shed 7 bases, and the junction held 9 bases outside the gene matches. This CDR3 region has 16 residues. The CDR3, as DNA: TGTGCCAGCAGCTTGGTTTTAGCGGGGGGCCGGGGGACCCAGTACTTC. Amino acids: CASSLVLAGGRGTQYF.

The gene calls are TRBV7-8 and TRBJ2-7; D call uncertain. The CDR3 covers 15 residues. V was clipped by 1 base and J by 0 bases, with 10 bases between them. CDR1 and CDR2 (germline): SGHVS, FQNEAQ. CDR3 loop: CASSLDHWSSYEQYF. As DNA, the CDR3 is TGTGCCAGCAGCTTAGATCACTGGAGCTCCTACGAGCAGTACTTC.

This clone was counted once. This chain joins TRBV5-5 and TRBJ1-5; no clear D. V lost 4 bases, J lost 0 bases, and 11 bases lay in between. The germline gives CDR1 SGHKS, CDR2 YYEKEE (reference sequence). The CDR3 length is 15 residues. This CDR3 reads CASSVDTNSNQPQHF. As DNA, the CDR3 is TGTGCCAGCAGCGTTGACACAAATAGCAATCAGCCCCAGCATTTT.

The V call is TRBV10-3, the J call TRBJ2-7, with unresolved D. CDR1 and CDR2 (germline): ENHRY, SYGVKD. Trimming removed 10 bases at V and 0 bases at J, with 10 bases between. This CDR3 is built from 12 residues. DNA of the CDR3: TGTGCCACCATGAGTTACTCCTACGAGCAGTACTTC. Protein sequence: CATMSYSYEQYF.

A single count supports this clone. The chain employs TRBV5-8 and TRBJ1-6; a possible D gene is TRBD1 (5 bases). The CDR3 length is 17 residues. V lost 0 bases, J lost 0 bases, and 10 bases lay in between. CDR1 is SGHTS, CDR2 YDEGEE, per germline. The DNA of the CDR3 is TGTGCCAGCAGCTTGGTGCAGGGAGGCTCCTATAATTCACCCCTCCACTTT. Translation: CASSLVQGGSYNSPLHF.

The chain links TRBV29-1 to TRBJ1-1; D may be TRBD1 (5 bases). V lost 4 bases to trimming and J lost 3 bases, with 15 bases between them. CDR3 length: 14 amino acids. Germline CDR1 SQVTM, CDR2 ANQGSEA. CDR3 sequence reads: CSVAGFRGDTEAFF. The CDR3 DNA reads TGCAGCGTTGCAGGGTTTCGGGGGGACACTGAAGCTTTCTTT.

CDR3 DNA: TGTGCCAGCAGTTTATTCCCGGGGACTAGCGGGGGTGGAACCTACAATGAGCAGTTCTTC. It translates to CASSLFPGTSGGGTYNEQFF. The chain employs TRBV27 and TRBJ2-1; 14 bases match TRBD2. The CDR3 sequence is 20 residues long. Germline values: CDR1 MNHEY, CDR2 SMNVEV (reference sequence). With 1 base clipped from V and 2 bases from J, the junction kept 10 bases outside the gene matches.

The chain recombines TRBV12-5 with TRBJ1-2; TRBD1 might be the D (6 bases). The CDR3 totals 14 residues. Germline CDR1 reads LGHNT; CDR2 reads FRNRAP. V was trimmed by 5 bases and J by 8 bases, leaving 18 bases between them. CDR3 loop: CASGPKQGLGGYTF. CDR3 DNA: TGTGCTAGTGGTCCAAAACAGGGTCTCGGGGGCTACACCTTC.

The chain uses TRBV6-5 and TRBJ2-1; D possibly corresponds to TRBD1 (5 bases). The germline gives CDR1 MNHEY, CDR2 SVGAGI. The V end lost 6 bases, the J end lost 6 bases, and 12 bases lay between the germline ends. CDR3 length equals 13 residues. The CDR3 DNA reads TGTGCCAGCAGCAGACAGCTCCCCAATGAGCAGTTCTTC. Its protein product is CASSRQLPNEQFF.

The genes are TRBV2 and TRBJ1-4, with 7 bases lining up with TRBD1. Germline V gene sequence: CDR1 SNHLY, CDR2 FYNNEI. The CDR3 runs to 15 residues. After removal of 8 bases from V and 5 bases from J, the junction contained 11 bases not matched to a gene. The DNA for the CDR3 is TGTGCCAGCGCGTATGGAACAGGGGAGAATGAAAAACTGTTTTTT. Translation gives CASAYGTGENEKLFF.

V usage is TRBV7-9 and J usage is TRBJ2-1, with 10 nucleotides matching TRBD1. J was trimmed by 8 bases and V by 3 bases; bases with no gene match: 4. Germline loops: CDR1 SEHNR, CDR2 FQNEAQ (reference sequence). This CDR3 spans 14 amino acids. The CDR3 DNA is TGTGCCAGCAGCTTGGGACAGGGGATCGATGAGCAGTTCTTC. Protein: CASSLGQGIDEQFF.

This clone was recorded many times. The chain has TRBV2 and TRBJ1-5; tentative D call: TRBD1 (5 bases). The germline gives CDR1 SNHLY, CDR2 FYNNEI. Trimming removed 1 base at V and 5 bases at J, with 9 bases between. The CDR3 contains 14 residues. CDR3 region: CASSEEGSYQPQHF. CDR3 in DNA: TGTGCCAGCAGTGAAGAGGGGTCCTATCAGCCCCAGCATTTT.

Concerning this clone: The same CDR3 is also encoded by other DNA sequences in this sample. The chain carries TRBV5-1 and TRBJ1-1, with 7 bases fitting TRBD1. The length of the CDR3 is 15 residues. The V gene's germline CDR1 is SGHRS and CDR2 YFSETQ. Trimming took 0 bases from V and 4 from J; bases not matched to a gene: 6. CDR3 DNA: TGCGCCAGCAGCTTGGAGGGGGCGCTTGGCACTGAAGCTTTCTTT. This translates into CASSLEGALGTEAFF. Full variable domain (remainder filled in from reference TRBV5-1 and TRBJ1-1): KAGVTQTPRYLIKTRGQQVTLSCSPISGHRSVSWYQQTPGQGLQFLFEYFSETQRNKGNFPGRFSGRQFSNSRSEMNVSTLELGDSALYLCASSLEGALGTEAFFGQGTRLTVV.

The chain employs TRBV7-8 and TRBJ2-5, with TRBD1 matching 7 bases. CDR1 is SGHVS, CDR2 FQNEAQ, per germline. CDR3 size: 15 residues. J lost 2 bases, V lost 7 bases, and 10 bases had no gene match. CDR3: CASKPTRTGQETQYF. For the CDR3, the DNA is TGTGCCAGCAAACCGACACGGACAGGTCAAGAGACCCAGTACTTC.

The chain has TRBV6-2 or TRBV6-3 and TRBJ1-4; 9 bases are shared with TRBD1. Germline-derived CDR1 and CDR2 are MNHEY and SVGEGT. CDR3 length: 12 residues. Germline trimming cut 4 bases from V and 14 bases from J; bases unmatched to any gene: 5. The CDR3 DNA reads TGTGCCAGCAGTTTGGGGACAGGGCGGCTGTTTTTT. Encoded protein: CASSLGTGRLFF.

The gene calls are TRBV5-1 and TRBJ2-1, with D possibly being TRBD2 (6 bases). The germline V and J ends were trimmed by 0 bases and 7 bases, with 17 bases remaining between them. Germline values: CDR1 SGHRS, CDR2 YFSETQ. The CDR3 consists of 16 residues. The chain's CDR3 is CASSLVPGDAGNEQFF. In DNA, the CDR3 is TGCGCCAGCAGCTTGGTTCCGGGGGACGCGGGAAATGAGCAGTTCTTC.

The CDR3 here is CASSQERGSYNEQFF. The CDR3 nucleotides are TGTGCCAGCAGCCAAGAGCGGGGTTCCTACAATGAGCAGTTCTTC. This sequence joins TRBV3-1 (or the pseudogene TRBV3-2) and TRBJ2-1; maybe TRBD2 (6 bases). The CDR3 is 15 residues long. V was cut by 0 bases and J by 1 base, with 7 bases left in between. The germline gives CDR1 LGHDT, CDR2 YNNKEL (reference sequence).

This clone was detected only a few times. This chain uses TRBV13 with TRBJ1-1; D is possibly TRBD1 (5 bases). The V end was cut by 5 bases, the J end by 7 bases, with 11 bases between. Germline V lookup: CDR1 PRHDT, CDR2 FYEKMQ (reference sequence). This CDR3 comprises 12 residues. The CDR3 is CASSAGFREAFF. The CDR3 DNA sequence: TGTGCCAGCAGCGCAGGGTTTCGTGAAGCTTTCTTT. Full variable domain (remainder filled in from reference TRBV13 and TRBJ1-1): AAGVIQSPRHLIKEKRETATLKCYPIPRHDTVYWYQQGPGQDPQFLISFYEKMQSDKGSIPDRFSAQQFSDYHSELNMSSLELGDSALYFCASSAGFREAFFGQGTRLTVV.

This chain links TRBV5-8 with TRBJ1-4; 7 bases match TRBD1. The V segment lost 2 bases and the J segment 4 bases; nucleotides outside the gene matches: 2. This CDR3 has 14 amino acids. The germline V gene encodes CDR1 SGHTS and CDR2 YDEGEE. For the CDR3, the DNA is TGTGCCAGCAGCTTAGGACAGGTTAATGAAAAACTGTTTTTT. Residues: CASSLGQVNEKLFF.

The rearrangement uses TRBV2 and TRBJ1-3; TRBD1 matches at 7 bases. This CDR3 comprises 14 residues. Germline V CDR1 and CDR2: SNHLY, FYNNEI. The J segment lost 6 bases and the V segment lost 6 bases, leaving 8 bases of the junction unmatched. CDR3 in DNA: TGTGCCAGCAGAGAACAGGGGTCATCAAACACCATATATTTT. It is translated as CASREQGSSNTIYF.

With regard to this clone: The same CDR3 also results from other DNA sequences found in this sample. The chain joins TRBV7-9 to TRBJ2-7; unclear D gene. In germline, CDR1 is SEHNR, CDR2 FQNEAQ (reference sequence). Trimming cost V 2 bases and J 1 base, with 6 bases left between them. There are 13 residues in the CDR3. CDR3 region: CASSLPGSYEQYF. The CDR3 bases are TGTGCCAGCAGCTTACCAGGATCCTACGAGCAGTACTTC.

The CDR3 DNA reads TGCGCCAGCAGCTCCGTCTCAGGGGCTGGAAACACCATATATTTT. It is translated as CASSSVSGAGNTIYF. The chain is built from TRBV5-1 and TRBJ1-3; tentative D call: TRBD1 (6 bases). The V gene lost 3 bases and the J gene lost 2 bases, with 12 bases spanning the gap. The V gene's germline CDR1 is SGHRS and CDR2 YFSETQ. The CDR3 length is 15 residues.

This clone was counted once. The chain employs TRBV2 and TRBJ1-2, with TRBD1 identical over 8 bases. The CDR3 is 12 residues long. Unmatched junction bases numbered 4, after V lost 8 bases and J lost 5 bases. Germline-derived CDR1 and CDR2 are SNHLY and FYNNEI. The chain's CDR3 is CASETGAYGYTF. CDR3 coding DNA: TGTGCCAGCGAGACAGGGGCTTATGGCTACACCTTC.

The chain combines TRBV6-5 with TRBJ2-1; D perhaps matches TRBD2 (5 bases). This CDR3 region has 15 residues. CDR1 and CDR2 (germline): MNHEY, SVGAGI. V shed 6 bases and J shed 2 bases, with 14 bases lying between them. CDR3 DNA sequence: TGTGCCAGCAGGGAGGACTTTCATCCCTACAATGAGCAGTTCTTC. It yields the protein CASREDFHPYNEQFF.

V usage is TRBV19 and J usage is TRBJ1-1, with TRBD1 matching over 8 bases. V lost 5 bases and J lost 2; bases outside the gene matches: 10. The CDR3 is made up of 16 amino acids. Germline lookup yields CDR1 LNHDA and CDR2 SQIVND (reference sequence). This CDR3 is CASSADRGPVNTEAFF. The CDR3 bases are TGTGCCAGTAGTGCCGACAGGGGCCCCGTAAACACTGAAGCTTTCTTT.

This sequence joins TRBV5-6 and TRBJ1-3, with 7 bases that match TRBD1. The germline gives CDR1 SGHDT, CDR2 YYEEEE. V lost 4 bases to trimming and J lost 2 bases; unmatched junction nucleotides: 6. CDR3 length equals 15 residues. CDR3 DNA: TGTGCCAGCAGCCCGACAGGGTCGGCTGGAAACACCATATATTTT. This encodes CASSPTGSAGNTIYF.